Presented here are 9 T cell receptor beta chains from one specimen sequenced in a study of blood T cell repertoires in COVID-19 (dated by TCRdb to the early 2020s). Receptor amplification or capture employed the immunoSEQ multiplex PCR assay. TCRdb re-hosts the immuneACCESS table, in-frame sequences only. Its copies lack some clones; in the studies checked, an unresolved V gene accounts for under half of them, and the cause for the rest is not known. Across this sample there are just under 350,000 clones, with about nine tenths seen only once. The ten largest clones represent more than 5.5% of the sample. Sequenced input: peripheral blood. All receptors derive from an older woman with COVID-19, enrolled during active disease.

The V gene is TRBV7-6, the J gene TRBJ2-7; 8 bases fit TRBD1. J lost 0 bases, V lost 5 bases, and 12 bases had no gene match. CDR1 SGHVS and CDR2 FNYEAQ come from the germline V gene. The CDR3 is 17 residues long. The chain's CDR3 is CASSRNPGTGSSYEQYF. The CDR3, as DNA: TGTGCCAGCAGCCGAAACCCCGGGACAGGTAGCTCCTACGAGCAGTACTTC.

A note on this clone: This specimen includes other DNA sequences encoding the same CDR3. The V and J genes are TRBV30 and TRBJ1-5; the match to TRBD1 covers 8 bases. The V segment lost 1 base and the J segment 5 bases; nucleotides outside the gene matches: 1. The CDR3 is made up of 13 amino acids. CDR1 and CDR2 from the germline V gene are GTSNPN and SVGIG (reference sequence). CDR3 DNA sequence: TGTGCCTGGAGTGGACAGGGGTATCAGCCCCAGCATTTT. Translating it yields CAWSGQGYQPQHF. Filled out from reference TRBV30 and TRBJ1-5, the complete variable domain reads SQTIHQWPATLVQPVGSPLSLECTVEGTSNPNLYWYRQAAGRGLQLLFYSVGIGQISSEVPQNLSASRPQDRQFILSSKKLLLSDSGFYLCAWSGQGYQPQHFGDGTRLSIL.

The V and J genes are TRBV9 and TRBJ1-1; TRBD1 matches 7 bases. Trimming removed 0 bases from V and 0 bases from J; junction bases left unmatched: 14. Germline CDR1 SGDLS, CDR2 YYNGEE. This CDR3 has 19 residues. The CDR3 region has the DNA TGTGCCAGCAGCGTAGCCCGGGACAGACCAACCGAACTGAACACTGAAGCTTTCTTT. This encodes CASSVARDRPTELNTEAFF.

The chain joins TRBV5-1 to TRBJ2-7; maybe TRBD2 (6 bases). There are 15 residues in the CDR3. Looked up from germline, CDR1 is SGHRS and CDR2 is YFSETQ. Trimming took off 1 base at V and 3 bases at J, with 14 bases between the two ends. CDR3 residues: CASSLSLAVGYEQYF. The CDR3 DNA follows: TGCGCCAGCAGCTTGAGTTTAGCGGTGGGCTACGAGCAGTACTTC.

The chain carries TRBV9 and TRBJ2-2, with D possibly being TRBD2 (6 bases). This CDR3 spans 14 amino acids. CDR1 SGDLS and CDR2 YYNGEE come from the germline V gene. V shed 2 bases and J shed 4 bases, with 9 bases lying between them. The CDR3 sequence: CASSVGGTTGELFF. The CDR3 DNA follows: TGTGCCAGCAGCGTCGGAGGGACCACCGGGGAGCTGTTTTTT. The whole variable domain, filled in from reference TRBV9 and TRBJ2-2, reads DSGVTQTPKHLITATGQRVTLRCSPRSGDLSVYWYQQSLDQGLQFLIQYYNGEERAKGNILERFSAQQFPDLHSELNLSSLELGDSALYFCASSVGGTTGELFFGEGSRLTVL.

This chain connects TRBV19 to TRBJ2-3, with 10 nucleotides matching TRBD2. Per the germline V gene, CDR1 is LNHDA and CDR2 is SQIVND (reference sequence). With V trimmed by 5 bases and J by 4 bases, 6 bases remained unmatched. The CDR3 is made up of 15 amino acids. The CDR3 region is CASSVSGGNPDTQYF. The CDR3 bases are TGTGCCAGTAGTGTTAGCGGGGGGAACCCAGATACGCAGTATTTT.

The J gene is TRBJ2-7, the V gene TRBV5-1, with 9 bases that match TRBD1. The J segment lost 0 bases and the V segment lost 4 bases, leaving 11 bases of the junction unmatched. CDR3 length equals 17 residues. The germline V gene has CDR1 SGHRS and CDR2 YFSETQ. CDR3 sequence (DNA): TGCGCCAGCAGCGGGGGGACAGGGACCAGGGACTCCTACGAGCAGTACTTC. Protein: CASSGGTGTRDSYEQYF.

The chain carries TRBV5-1 and TRBJ2-2, with D hard to call. The CDR3 is 12 residues long. Germline V lookup: CDR1 SGHRS, CDR2 YFSETQ. Trimming stripped 0 bases from V and 5 bases from J, with 2 bases between. The CDR3 region is CASSLATGELFF. In DNA form, the CDR3 reads TGCGCCAGCAGCTTGGCGACCGGGGAGCTGTTTTTT. Looking up the rest from reference TRBV5-1 and TRBJ2-2 gives the full variable domain: KAGVTQTPRYLIKTRGQQVTLSCSPISGHRSVSWYQQTPGQGLQFLFEYFSETQRNKGNFPGRFSGRQFSNSRSEMNVSTLELGDSALYLCASSLATGELFFGEGSRLTVL.

The genes are TRBV1 and TRBJ2-2; the table's D call, TRBD2, was not checked against the DNA. TRBV1 is deemed a pseudogene. CDR3 length: 18 residues. This CDR3 reads CTSSQLGSPGQGAGELFF. CDR3 DNA sequence: TGCACCAGCAGCCAATTAGGTTCGCCGGGTCAAGGCGCCGGGGAGCTGTTTTTT.